These 32 T cell receptor beta chains were sequenced from one sample in a study of regulatory dendritic cells for organ transplantation. Method: immunoSEQ multiplex PCR; TCRdb's copy keeps in-frame clones and lacks some. Of 35,000 to 45,000 clones in the sample, 75% to 95% were seen once. The sample taken for sequencing was naive CD8+ T cells from blood. Subset denoted: CD45RA+ naive T cells. All receptors come from a human donor in good health.

This chain uses TRBV2 with TRBJ2-3; 10 positions match TRBD2. With V trimmed by 6 bases and J by 2 bases, 8 bases remained unmatched. Per the germline V gene, CDR1 is SNHLY and CDR2 is FYNNEI. The CDR3 is made up of 16 amino acids. CDR3 loop: CASRSELAGLTDTQYF. The CDR3 nucleotides read TGTGCCAGCAGGTCCGAACTAGCGGGGCTCACAGATACGCAGTATTTT.

V is TRBV4-1 and J is TRBJ2-1; D gene uncertain. Germline CDR1 MGHRA, CDR2 YSYEKL. The CDR3 sequence is 13 residues long. Between the trimmed V and J ends, which lost 1 base and 8 bases, there was a span of 9 bases. Here the CDR3 reads CASSQVGTDEQFF. The DNA for the CDR3 is TGCGCCAGCAGCCAAGTAGGAACGGATGAGCAGTTCTTC.

V usage is TRBV11-2 and J usage is TRBJ2-7; 14 bases map to TRBD2. Germline V gene sequence: CDR1 SGHAT, CDR2 FQNNGV. This CDR3 contains 16 residues. V dropped 5 bases and J dropped 2; count of bases not matched to a gene: 5. CDR3 in DNA: TGTGCCAGCAGCCCTAAGGGACTAGCGGGAGCCTACGAGCAGTACTTC. Translated, it gives CASSPKGLAGAYEQYF.

The J gene is TRBJ1-2, the V gene TRBV5-6; D is unresolved. The V gene's germline CDR1 is SGHDT and CDR2 YYEEEE. CDR3 length: 14 residues. V shed 6 bases and J shed 2 bases, with 14 bases lying between them. This CDR3 is CASTPFNGNYGYTF. For the CDR3, the DNA is TGTGCCAGCACCCCTTTTAATGGGAACTATGGCTACACCTTC.

The chain combines TRBV2 with TRBJ2-5, with TRBD2 identical over 7 bases. Per the germline V gene, CDR1 is SNHLY and CDR2 is FYNNEI. This CDR3 has 13 residues. Trimming took 6 bases from V and 5 from J; bases not matched to a gene: 6. CDR3 DNA: TGTGCCAGCAGGGCGGGGGTCTGGGAGACCCAGTACTTC. Protein sequence: CASRAGVWETQYF. Full variable domain (outside the CDR3, taken from reference TRBV2 and TRBJ2-5): EPEVTQTPSHQVTQMGQEVILRCVPISNHLYFYWYRQILGQKVEFLVSFYNNEISEKSEIFDDQFSVERPDGSNFTLKIRSTKLEDSAMYFCASRAGVWETQYFGPGTRLLVL.

Worth noting for this clone: At one of its ends the junction is not consistent with the germline gene, which may arise from a read error. This rearrangement joins TRBV7-7 to TRBJ2-1; 7 nucleotides align to TRBD1. The germline V gene encodes CDR1 SSHAT and CDR2 FNYEAQ (reference sequence). The CDR3 contains 16 residues. CDR3: CASSLVPGGAYNEQFF. CDR3 DNA: TGTGCTAGCAGCTTAGTTCCAGGGGGAGCATACAATGAGCAGTTCTTC.

The chain links TRBV27 to TRBJ2-7, with a possible D match to TRBD2 (6 bases). The CDR3 loop spans 11 amino acids. Trimming shortened V by 8 bases and J by 3 bases, and 8 bases separated the two germline ends. Germline lookup yields CDR1 MNHEY and CDR2 SMNVEV (reference sequence). The CDR3 nucleotides are TGTGCCAGCGGCGGGGACTACGAGCAGTACTTC. Protein product: CASGGDYEQYF.

The chain carries TRBV2 and TRBJ1-5, with D possibly being TRBD1 (5 bases). V lost 7 bases and J lost 3, with 16 bases in between. CDR1 is SNHLY and CDR2 is FYNNEI in the germline V gene. This CDR3 region has 15 residues. The DNA for the CDR3 is TGTGCCAGCACTGAGGGTCCGGGGGACAATCAGCCCCAGCATTTT. Translating gives CASTEGPGDNQPQHF.

The J gene is TRBJ2-7, the V gene TRBV10-3; 8 nucleotides match TRBD1. Trimming cost V 4 bases and J 1 base; bases outside gene matches: 6. The germline gives CDR1 ENHRY, CDR2 SYGVKD. CDR3 length: 15 residues. This chain's CDR3 is CAISGGQVKSYEQYF. CDR3 bases: TGTGCCATCAGTGGGGGACAGGTGAAATCCTACGAGCAGTACTTC.

This clone was counted between two and nine times. The chain couples TRBV11-2 to TRBJ1-1; D uncertain. Germline V gene lookup returns CDR1 SGHAT and CDR2 FQNNGV. CDR3 size: 15 residues. The germline V and J ends were trimmed by 4 bases and 5 bases, with 17 bases remaining between them. The CDR3 region is CASSSRPLDGTEAFF. The CDR3 DNA is TGTGCCAGCAGCTCCAGGCCTCTCGACGGAACTGAAGCTTTCTTT.

The chain couples TRBV5-4 to TRBJ1-1; TRBD1 aligns across 8 bases. CDR3 length: 14 amino acids. CDR1 is SGHNT, CDR2 YYREEE, per germline (reference sequence). Unmatched junction bases numbered 7, after V lost 3 bases and J lost 6 bases. The chain's CDR3 is CASSYGQGFPEAFF. The CDR3 DNA reads as TGTGCCAGCAGCTATGGACAGGGATTCCCTGAAGCTTTCTTT. The full variable domain, rest sourced from reference TRBV5-4 and TRBJ1-1, is ETGVTQSPTHLIKTRGQQVTLRCSSQSGHNTVSWYQQALGQGPQFIFQYYREEENGRGNFPPRFSGLQFPNYSSELNVNALELDDSALYLCASSYGQGFPEAFFGQGTRLTVV.

The table lists this clone with a count of one. The rearrangement uses TRBV27 and TRBJ2-3; perhaps TRBD2 as D (6 bases). V lost 6 bases and J 2 bases, leaving 15 bases between the germline ends. This CDR3 spans 15 amino acids. Germline V gene sequence: CDR1 MNHEY, CDR2 SMNVEV (reference sequence). The CDR3 DNA reads as TGTGCCAGCAGACCCGGGGGACTTTACACAGATACGCAGTATTTT. Amino acid sequence: CASRPGGLYTDTQYF.

The sample holds one count of this clone. The chain has TRBV7-9 and TRBJ2-7, with D perhaps TRBD1 (5 bases). The CDR3 is 14 amino acids. With 5 bases removed from V and 2 bases from J, the gap between germline ends came to 13 bases. Germline loops: CDR1 SEHNR, CDR2 FQNEAQ (reference sequence). In DNA form, the CDR3 reads TGTGCCAGCAGCCCCTATGACAGACCCTACGAGCAGTACTTC. Amino acids: CASSPYDRPYEQYF. Full variable domain (outside the CDR3, taken from reference TRBV7-9 and TRBJ2-7): DTGVSQNPRHKITKRGQNVTFRCDPISEHNRLYWYRQTLGQGPEFLTYFQNEAQLEKSRLLSDRFSAERPKGSFSTLEIQRTEQGDSAMYLCASSPYDRPYEQYFGPGTRLTVT.

CDR3 coding DNA: TGTGCCAGCTCACTTCAGGAGACTAGCACAGATACGCAGTATTTT. This sequence encodes CASSLQETSTDTQYF. This sequence joins TRBV18 and TRBJ2-3, with D unclear. The CDR3 is 15 residues long. The V gene lost 4 bases and the J gene lost 0 bases, with 11 bases spanning the gap. Germline CDR1 is KGHSH and CDR2 is LQKENI.

The DNA of the CDR3 is TGTGCCAGCAGCCCCCCCGTGAACACTGAAGCTTTCTTT. It specifies CASSPPVNTEAFF. V gene TRBV11-2 combines with J gene TRBJ1-1; D gene unclear. This CDR3 has 13 amino acids. CDR1 and CDR2 (germline): SGHAT, FQNNGV. The ends were cut back, 5 bases at V and 0 bases at J, with 7 bases in the middle.

The V gene is TRBV7-9, the J gene TRBJ2-1, with 9 positions matching TRBD1. The germline V gene encodes CDR1 SEHNR and CDR2 FQNEAQ (reference sequence). The V segment lost 5 bases and the J segment 10 bases; nucleotides outside the gene matches: 9. CDR3 length equals 14 residues. The CDR3 region is CASSPGQGFWEQFF. The CDR3 DNA reads TGTGCCAGCAGCCCCGGACAGGGGTTTTGGGAGCAGTTCTTC.

The J gene is TRBJ2-1, the V gene TRBV5-8, with TRBD1 matching over 11 bases. CDR3 length: 16 amino acids. Losses at the gene ends were 5 bases for V and 4 bases for J; bases not matched to a gene: 8. Germline values: CDR1 SGHTS, CDR2 YDEGEE. This CDR3 reads CASRYRTGGLYNEQFF. The CDR3 DNA is TGTGCCAGCAGATATCGGACAGGGGGCTTATACAATGAGCAGTTCTTC.

V is TRBV27 and J is TRBJ2-3, with 9 bases matching TRBD2. Germline CDR1 MNHEY, CDR2 SMNVEV (reference sequence). The CDR3 has 15 amino acids. Losses at the gene ends were 0 bases for V and 4 bases for J; bases not matched to a gene: 2. The chain's CDR3 is CASSLSTSGADTQYF. The CDR3 coding sequence is TGTGCCAGCAGTTTATCGACTAGCGGAGCAGATACGCAGTATTTT.

This clone was recorded once. The J gene is TRBJ2-7, the V gene TRBV5-6; D is uncertain. Germline-derived CDR1 and CDR2 are SGHDT and YYEEEE. V shed 1 base and J shed 0 bases, with 8 bases lying between them. The CDR3 sequence is 14 residues long. For the CDR3, the DNA is TGTGCCAGCAGCTTGCGCGACAACTCCTACGAGCAGTACTTC. Translated, it gives CASSLRDNSYEQYF.

The chain recombines TRBV9 with TRBJ2-1, with TRBD2 matching 7 bases. This CDR3 region has 14 residues. With V trimmed by 7 bases and J by 7 bases, 11 bases remained unmatched. Germline V CDR1 and CDR2: SGDLS, YYNGEE. CDR3 in DNA: TGTGCCAGCGGAAAAGTCGGGGAGGGAAATGAGCAGTTCTTC. It is translated as CASGKVGEGNEQFF.

This chain connects TRBV7-2 to TRBJ1-3; tentative D call: TRBD1 (5 bases). V was trimmed by 1 base and J by 2 bases, leaving 12 bases between them. This CDR3 is 16 amino acids long. Germline CDR1 SGHTA, CDR2 FQGNSA. CDR3 nucleotides: TGTGCCAGCAGCTTAGATAGGTGGGGGGCTGGAAACACCATATATTTT. The encoded protein is CASSLDRWGAGNTIYF.

This rearrangement joins TRBV11-2 to TRBJ2-1; D perhaps matches TRBD1 (7 bases). Germline V gene sequence: CDR1 SGHAT, CDR2 FQNNGV. The V and J ends lost 0 bases and 15 bases respectively, with 15 bases between them. CDR3 size: 13 residues. The CDR3 sequence is CASSLERDRTTFF. In DNA form, the CDR3 reads TGTGCCAGCAGCTTAGAGCGGGACAGAACCACGTTCTTC.

This sequence joins TRBV4-3 and TRBJ1-4, with TRBD1 identical over 7 bases. Per the germline V gene, CDR1 is LGHNA and CDR2 is YSLEER. This CDR3 has 18 residues. After removal of 1 base from V and 7 bases from J, the junction contained 15 bases not matched to a gene. For the CDR3, the DNA is TGCGCCAGCAGCCAAGTGGTTGGTGAGACAGGGAGGAGTGAAAAACTGTTTTTT. Its translation is CASSQVVGETGRSEKLFF.

The chain couples TRBV11-1 to TRBJ2-2; D uncertain. The V gene's germline CDR1 is SGHAT and CDR2 FQDESV (reference sequence). V shed 2 bases and J shed 4 bases, with 5 bases lying between them. This CDR3 has 13 residues. The CDR3: CASSLSGTGELFF. DNA of the CDR3: TGTGCCAGCAGCTTATCGGGCACCGGGGAGCTGTTTTTT.

The J gene is TRBJ1-2, the V gene TRBV4-3; the D gene is possibly TRBD1 (5 bases). CDR1 is LGHNA, CDR2 YSLEER, per germline. CDR3 length: 16 amino acids. With 0 bases removed from V and 4 bases from J, the gap between germline ends came to 15 bases. CDR3 sequence: CASSQEGVGPSYGYTF. The CDR3 DNA reads TGCGCCAGCAGCCAAGAGGGGGTGGGGCCCTCCTATGGCTACACCTTC.

The V gene is TRBV11-2, the J gene TRBJ2-1; D is unclear. The germline gives CDR1 SGHAT, CDR2 FQNNGV. The CDR3 is 15 residues long. Trimming took off 5 bases at V and 4 bases at J, with 15 bases between the two ends. Written as DNA, the CDR3 is TGTGCCAGCAGCCCCCCGGGTCTCACATACAATGAGCAGTTCTTC. It is translated as CASSPPGLTYNEQFF.

This chain connects TRBV4-2 to TRBJ1-1; 8 bases are shared with TRBD1. The trim removed 0 bases at V and 11 bases at J, leaving 14 bases unmatched. The CDR3 totals 16 residues. CDR1 is LGHNA, CDR2 YNFKEQ, per germline. CDR3 residues: CASSQDLVVAGGLAFF. The CDR3 DNA follows: TGTGCCAGCAGCCAAGATCTAGTCGTGGCAGGGGGCTTGGCTTTCTTT.

J is TRBJ1-3 and V is TRBV9; D uncertain. V was trimmed by 3 bases and J by 4 bases, leaving 20 bases between them. CDR1 and CDR2 from the germline V gene are SGDLS and YYNGEE. This CDR3 has 17 amino acids. As DNA, the CDR3 is TGTGCCAGCAGCGACGAACTAGGGTTAGCGGAAGGAAACACCATATATTTT. Translation: CASSDELGLAEGNTIYF. Supplemented by reference TRBV9 and TRBJ1-3, the full variable domain reads DSGVTQTPKHLITATGQRVTLRCSPRSGDLSVYWYQQSLDQGLQFLIQYYNGEERAKGNILERFSAQQFPDLHSELNLSSLELGDSALYFCASSDELGLAEGNTIYFGEGSWLTVV.

This clone came up once. The CDR3 protein is CASSLEEYNEQFF. The CDR3 DNA follows: TGTGCCAGCAGCTTAGAAGAGTACAATGAGCAGTTCTTC. The chain recombines TRBV11-3 with TRBJ2-1; D not resolved. Germline CDR1 is SGHNT and CDR2 is YENEEA. The V end was cut by 0 bases, the J end by 4 bases, with 4 bases between. The CDR3 consists of 13 residues.

This chain joins TRBV14 and TRBJ1-3; D is undetermined. Germline V CDR1 and CDR2: SGHDN, FVKESK. The ends were cut back, 1 base at V and 5 bases at J, with 27 bases in the middle. The CDR3 is 20 amino acids. CDR3: CASSQGPGRGVRVSRNTIYF. CDR3 DNA sequence: TGTGCCAGCAGCCAAGGTCCGGGTCGTGGGGTACGCGTATCCCGAAACACCATATATTTT.

This clone was counted once. The chain combines TRBV19 with TRBJ2-1; D uncertain. This CDR3 contains 14 residues. Deletions cut 3 bases from V and 6 bases from J, with 12 bases between. Germline V lookup: CDR1 LNHDA, CDR2 SQIVND (reference sequence). CDR3 bases: TGTGCCAGTAGTATCGTGCTAGGTCCCAATGAGCAGTTCTTC. Its protein is CASSIVLGPNEQFF.

The count of this clone is one. The gene calls are TRBV6-5 and TRBJ1-2; TRBD1 might be the D (6 bases). The CDR3 is made up of 11 amino acids. Germline V CDR1 and CDR2: MNHEY, SVGAGI. Trimming removed 4 bases from V and 7 bases from J, with 7 bases in between. The CDR3 DNA sequence: TGTGCCAGCAGTTCAGGGGTTGGCTACACCTTC. Protein sequence: CASSSGVGYTF.